This T cell receptor (beta chain) was sequenced in a study of T-cell reconstitution after alpha-beta-depleted transplantation in children. Unique molecular identifiers were used to barcode this TCRbeta library. TCRdb processed the PCR reads anew with MiXCR; each CDR3 protein has one entry. The data contain 350,000 to 400,000 distinct CDR3 sequences, roughly 21% of them seen just once; the ten biggest clones take up 3.5% to 4%. This clonotype was found many times. The V end was cut by 3 bases, the J end by 5 bases, with 10 bases between. In germline, CDR1 is MNHEY, CDR2 SMNVEV (reference sequence). The CDR3 has 13 residues.

This chain connects TRBV27 to TRBJ2-5; D is undetermined. The receptor was isolated from a human donor who donated a stem cell graft to a child with acute myeloid leukemia. Sample: PBMCs from the stem cell graft donor, taken from the stem cell graft. CDR3 residues: CASSFTPRETQYF. For the CDR3, the DNA is TGTGCCAGCAGTTTCACCCCCCGGGAGACCCAGTACTTC.